The present T cell receptor beta chain was sequenced within a study of OX40 agonist ivuxolimab in advanced cancers. About the research overall: Ivuxolimab is a fully human IgG2 antibody that activates OX40 (CD134). Patients enrolled in dose escalation were diagnosed with hepatocellular carcinoma, melanoma, renal cell or head and neck cancer. In three patients, partial responses were observed, one with hepatocellular carcinoma and two with cutaneous melanoma.

The protocol was immunoSEQ multiplex PCR, while the TCRdb copy is restricted to in-frame clones and leaves out a portion. The sample has about 75,000 clones, about 85% seen once; the top ten hold about 17%. The CDR3 is 14 amino acids. Per germline, CDR1 SGHRS and CDR2 YFSETQ. V shed 4 bases and J shed 6 bases, with 13 bases lying between them. Of note for this clone: Its antigen remains unidentified.

Study outcomes and limitations: CD4+ T cells averaged fewer expanded clones than CD8+ T cells.

The sequence derives from an adult with an advanced solid tumor such as melanoma, head and neck, liver or kidney cancer. The chain links TRBV5-1 to TRBJ2-2, with unresolved D. Sequenced material: CD4+ or CD8+ T cells sorted from blood, taken in a trial of the OX40 agonist ivuxolimab. This chain's CDR3 is CASSLNLGPGELFF. In DNA, the CDR3 is TGCGCCAGCAGCCTGAACTTGGGCCCCGGGGAGCTGTTTTTT.